Listed below are T cell receptor beta chains from one sample, sequenced in a study of T cell repertoires in cytomegalovirus infection. MiXCR was run by TCRdb on the reads, yielding one entry per CDR3 protein. The table lists a few hundred thousand distinct CDR3 sequences, 18% of them singletons. Sequenced input: PBMCs. These receptors all stem from a human donor in good health (CMV status not recorded). Some clones in this sample may be carry-over from other donors' samples. CDR3s include the opening cysteine and the closing phenylalanine or tryptophan. The D gene is left open where the match is weak. The listing skips clone size in some rows; elsewhere it reads once, few, many or a size class.

j_call clone_size d_call v_call cdr3_nt cdr3_aa
TRBJ1-3 few - TRBV6-5 TGTGCCAGTCTGTCAGGGGGAAACACCATATATTTT CASLSGGNTIYF
TRBJ2-3 - - TRBV20-1 TGCAGTTCTAGGTGGCGCGATACGCAGTATTTT CSSRWRDTQYF
TRBJ2-1 many TRBD2 TRBV12-3/TRBV12-4 TGTGCCAGCAGTTTACAGAGCGGGAGAGTAAATGAGCAGTTCTTC CASSLQSGRVNEQFF
TRBJ1-3 - - TRBV18 TGTGCCAGCTCACCACCGTCCTCCGGGCGGCAGGGCACCATATATTTT CASSPPSSGRQGTIYF
TRBJ2-1 many - TRBV7-2 TGTGCCAGCAGCTTACCCCTTTCCGGGCAGTTCTTC CASSLPLSGQFF
TRBJ2-3 - - TRBV27 TGTGCCAGCTGCCCGCGGGACAGTCCTCCGGATACGCAGTATTTT CASCPRDSPPDTQYF
TRBJ2-5 many - TRBV7-2 TGTGCCAGCCGTGGACTACAAGAGACCCAGTACTTC CASRGLQETQYF
TRBJ1-1 many TRBD1 TRBV7-2 TGTGCCAGCAGACGGGACAGTGAAGCTTTCTTT CASRRDSEAFF
TRBJ2-3 many TRBD2 TRBV20-1 TGCAGTGCTGAAGGACTAGCAGGGGATACGCAGTATTTT CSAEGLAGDTQYF
TRBJ2-1 few - TRBV5-1 TGCGCCAGCAGGCCCAGCCAGAACTACAATGAGCAGTTCTTC CASRPSQNYNEQFF
TRBJ1-5 few - TRBV4-3 TGCGCCAGCAGCCAAGATGGCAGGGGACCTTATCAGCCCCAGCATTTT CASSQDGRGPYQPQHF
TRBJ2-1 few - TRBV11-2 TGTGCCAGCAGCTTGGAGGTCGTGCATGAGCAGTTCTTC CASSLEVVHEQFF
TRBJ2-5 - - TRBV15 TGTGCCACCAGCAGAGGGGCGCAAGAGACCCAGTACTTC CATSRGAQETQYF
TRBJ2-7 many - TRBV7-2 TGTGCCAGCAGCTCTAGCGCAGGGGAGTACGAGCAGTACTTC CASSSSAGEYEQYF